This T cell receptor beta chain was sequenced during a study of PD-1 blockade in classical Hodgkin lymphoma. General study findings and limits: What caused the repertoire differences, perhaps disease activity or prior therapy, remains undefined.

Time point of the sample: newly diagnosed, previously untreated cHL patient sample. Thawed PBMCs underwent magnetic negative selection to yield purified CD4+ T cells. The table came from immunoSEQ multiplex PCR; TCRdb's copy has only in-frame clones and leaves some out. The data hold about 35,000 clones, with around 89% observed a single time. For this clone: Its antigen is unidentified.

The CDR3 has 15 amino acids. With V trimmed by 6 bases and J by 9 bases, 15 bases remained unmatched. The germline CDR1 and CDR2 sequences are KGHSH and LQKENI. Sequencing was carried out using CD4+ T cells from blood. The origin of this receptor is a human donor with classical Hodgkin lymphoma. The rearrangement joins TRBV18 to TRBJ2-5, with 8 bases identical to TRBD2. The DNA of the CDR3 is TGTGCCAGCTCCCAGGGGCAGCGGGAGATAGCGCCCCAGTACTTC. It codes for CASSQGQREIAPQYF.